What follows is one T cell receptor beta chain and its context. Antigen: not known. CD45RO/CCR7/CD25/CD127/CD95/CD27 separated CD4+ naive, central memory, regulatory and stem cell-like memory cells by sorting. The data are from a study of beta chain features in type 1 diabetes. Whole-study findings and limits: VDJ junctions in type 1 diabetes patients carried more deletions and fewer insertions. Here, the possible influence of HLA type (on TCRB rearrangement) remained unresolved.

Reverse transcribing all isolated RNA meant expressed TCRB transcripts were sequenced. Naive, central memory and regulatory T cell samples came to a mean of around 3.3 million reads. The method was immunoSEQ multiplex PCR; TCRdb's version includes in-frame clones alone and lacks a portion of them. The sample gives roughly 300,000 clones, approximately 15% of which show up once; approximately 7% is in the top ten. The CDR3 consists of 15 residues. From germline, CDR1 is SGHTA and CDR2 FQGNSA. Trimming removed 5 bases from V and 2 bases from J, with 14 bases in between. The source material was central memory CD4+ T cells from blood. The sequence was collected from a man aged 25-40 years in good health. The V call is TRBV7-2, the J call TRBJ2-3; the D is unclear. CDR3 sequence (DNA): TGTGCCAGCAGCGCGCGCCGGGCGAACACAGATACGCAGTATTTT. The encoded protein is CASSARRANTDTQYF. The variable domain in full, with the rest retrieved from reference TRBV7-2 and TRBJ2-3, is GAGVSQSPSNKVTEKGKDVELRCDPISGHTALYWYRQSLGQGLEFLIYFQGNSAPDKSGLPSDRFSAERTGGSVSTLTIQRTQQEDSAVYLCASSARRANTDTQYFGPGTRLTVL.